The rows below give T cell receptor beta chains drawn from one sample of a study of T cells in Graves' hyperthyroidism and ophthalmopathy. TCRdb ran MiXCR on the multiplex PCR reads and lists one entry per CDR3 protein. The sample holds just under 750,000 distinct CDR3 sequences, approximately 36% seen once. Sequencing used blood. Source of these receptors: a woman aged 40 to 50 with Graves' hyperthyroidism. CDR3s include the opening cysteine and the closing phenylalanine or tryptophan. A D gene is named only where the DNA matches it firmly. Size is stated for part of the rows, as once, few or many counts, or as a class when the clone is expanded.

j_call v_call clone_size d_call cdr3_aa cdr3_nt
TRBJ2-7 TRBV20-1 . . CSARDRALLYEQYF TGCAGTGCTAGAGATCGGGCCCTCTTATACGAGCAGTACTTC
TRBJ2-5 TRBV3-2 once . CASSRRQYQETQYF TGTGCCAGCAGCCGTCGGCAGTACCAAGAGACCCAGTACTTC
TRBJ2-3 TRBV9 . . CASSSSVTSSTDTQYF TGTGCCAGCAGCTCCTCAGTAACTAGTAGCACAGATACGCAGTATTTT
TRBJ1-5 TRBV12-3/TRBV12-4 many . CASSLGGYQPQHF TGTGCCAGCAGCCTAGGAGGGTATCAGCCCCAGCATTTT
TRBJ2-5 TRBV12-3/TRBV12-4 few TRBD1 CASMDRGFGSETQYF TGTGCCAGCATGGACAGGGGGTTTGGGTCGGAGACCCAGTACTTC
TRBJ1-2 TRBV29-1 . . CSVPRGLLGYTF TGCAGCGTTCCGAGGGGGTTGCTTGGCTACACCTTC
TRBJ1-2 TRBV7-6 . . CASSSRVGYGYTF TGTGCCAGCAGCTCAAGGGTCGGCTACGGCTACACCTTC
TRBJ1-1 TRBV5-1 . TRBD1 CASSSEGAVNTEAFF TGCGCCAGCAGCTCCGAGGGGGCGGTAAACACTGAAGCTTTCTTT
TRBJ1-4 TRBV15 many . CATSEAMGLGEKLFF TGTGCCACCAGCGAGGCGATGGGTCTCGGGGAAAAACTGTTTTTT
TRBJ1-1 TRBV9 . . CASGANPADSQAFF TGTGCCAGCGGCGCTAACCCCGCAGATTCCCAAGCTTTCTTT
TRBJ1-3 TRBV7-2 many . CASSLAGGRNTIYF TGTGCCAGCAGCTTAGCCGGGGGGAGAAACACCATATATTTT
TRBJ2-7 TRBV12-3/TRBV12-4 many . CASSFRSYEQYF TGTGCCAGCAGTTTTAGGTCCTACGAGCAGTACTTC
TRBJ1-6 TRBV12-3/TRBV12-4 many . CASSLTGGDSPLHF TGTGCCAGCAGTTTAACGGGTGGGGATTCACCCCTCCACTTT
TRBJ2-7 TRBV14 many . CASSHLPNYEQYF TGTGCCAGCAGCCACCTACCGAACTACGAGCAGTACTTC
TRBJ2-6 TRBV10-3 . . CATAGTTGSGANVLTF TGTGCCACCGCCGGGACCACCGGCTCTGGGGCCAACGTCCTGACTTTC
TRBJ2-7 TRBV7-9 . TRBD1 CASSLATGGLYEQYF TGTGCCAGCAGCTTAGCCACAGGGGGCCTGTACGAGCAGTACTTC
TRBJ2-2 TRBV19 many . CASSFALGTTGELFF TGTGCCAGTAGTTTCGCACTGGGGACCACCGGGGAGCTGTTTTTT